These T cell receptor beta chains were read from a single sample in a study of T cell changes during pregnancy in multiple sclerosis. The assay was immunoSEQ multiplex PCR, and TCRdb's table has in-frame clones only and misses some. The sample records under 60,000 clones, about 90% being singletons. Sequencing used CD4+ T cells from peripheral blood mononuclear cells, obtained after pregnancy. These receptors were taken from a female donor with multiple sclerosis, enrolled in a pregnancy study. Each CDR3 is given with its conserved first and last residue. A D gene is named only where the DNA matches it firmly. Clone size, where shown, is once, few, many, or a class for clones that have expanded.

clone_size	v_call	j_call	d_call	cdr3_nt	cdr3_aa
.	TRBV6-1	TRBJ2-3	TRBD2	TGTGCCAGCTTCAAGCGGGGGGTAGCAGATACGCAGTATTTT	CASFKRGVADTQYF
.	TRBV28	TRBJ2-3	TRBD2	TGTGCCAGCAGTTTAGGACTAGCGGGAGGGCCTAGGGGACCCACAGATACGCAGTATTTT	CASSLGLAGGPRGPTDTQYF
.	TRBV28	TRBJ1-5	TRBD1	TGTGCCAGCAGTCCTCCGGGACAGGGAAGCAATCAGCCCCAGCATTTT	CASSPPGQGSNQPQHF
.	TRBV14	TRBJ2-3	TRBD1	TGTGCCAGCAGCCTCACAGGGGGGATCGCAGATACGCAGTATTTT	CASSLTGGIADTQYF
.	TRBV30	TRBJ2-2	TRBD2	TGTGCCTGGCGACTAGCGGGAGGGCTTCGAACCGGGGAGCTGTTTTTT	CAWRLAGGLRTGELFF
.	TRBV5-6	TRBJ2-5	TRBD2	TGTGCCAGCAGCCCCGCCACCAGCTCCTTTAGCGGGAGGGTCGAGACCCAGTACTTC	CASSPATSSFSGRVETQYF
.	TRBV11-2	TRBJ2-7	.	TGTGCCAGCAGCCCCGACCGGGACTTATCCTACGAGCAGTACTTC	CASSPDRDLSYEQYF
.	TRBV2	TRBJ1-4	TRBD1	TGTGCCAGCAGTACAGGGGGAACAACTAATGAAAAACTGTTTTTT	CASSTGGTTNEKLFF
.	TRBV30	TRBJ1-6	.	TGTGCCTGGAGTCCGGGAGTGGGGACCTTAAATTCACCCCTCCACTTT	CAWSPGVGTLNSPLHF
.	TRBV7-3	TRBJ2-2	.	TGTGCCAGCAGGTTAACCATGAACACCGGGGAGCTGTTTTTT	CASRLTMNTGELFF
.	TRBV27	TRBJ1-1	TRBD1	TGTGCCAGTATACAAGACAGGGGTAAAGGTGAAGCTTTCTTT	CASIQDRGKGEAFF
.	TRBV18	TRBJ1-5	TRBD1	TGTGCCAGCTCACCACAGGGGGCTGGTCAGCCCCAGCATTTT	CASSPQGAGQPQHF
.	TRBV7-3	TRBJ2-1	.	TGTGCCAGCAGCTTAGGACTAAAAAAGGAGCAGTTCTTC	CASSLGLKKEQFF
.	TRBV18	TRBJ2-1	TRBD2	TGTGCCAGCTCTTCCAGGACTAGCTCGCTCTACAATGAGCAGTTCTTC	CASSSRTSSLYNEQFF
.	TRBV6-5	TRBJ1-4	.	TGTGCCAGCAGTTACTCGAACAGACCTAATGAAAAACTGTTTTTT	CASSYSNRPNEKLFF
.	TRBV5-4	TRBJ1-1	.	TGTGCCACCAGGCAAGGAGGCGGGGGCACTGAAGCTTTCTTT	CATRQGGGGTEAFF
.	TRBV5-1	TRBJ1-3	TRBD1	TGCGCCAGCAGGACAGGGGCGGAAAACACCATATATTTT	CASRTGAENTIYF
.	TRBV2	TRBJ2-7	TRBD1	TGTGCCAGCAGTGGGGACAGGGAGTTCGAGCAGTACTTC	CASSGDREFEQYF
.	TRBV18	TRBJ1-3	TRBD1	TGTGCCAGCTCGAATCTCCGGGACAGGGCCTCTGGAAACACCATATATTTT	CASSNLRDRASGNTIYF
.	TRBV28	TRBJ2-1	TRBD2	TGTGCCAGCAGTCCCAGGACTAGCGGGCCGACCTACAATGAGCAGTTCTTC	CASSPRTSGPTYNEQFF
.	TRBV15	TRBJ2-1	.	TGTGCCACCAGCATAAGGAGGAGACCACCCTACAATGAGCAGTTCTTC	CATSIRRRPPYNEQFF
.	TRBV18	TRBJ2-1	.	TGTGCCAGCTCACCACTTCCTGAGGGCTACAATGAGCAGTTCTTC	CASSPLPEGYNEQFF
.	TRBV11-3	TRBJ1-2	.	TGTGCCAGCAGCTCCATCCTCGTGGGAGGGGGAGTAGTCGGCTACACCTTC	CASSSILVGGGVVGYTF
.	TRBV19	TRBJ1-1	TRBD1	TGTGCCAGTAGTAGCTGGACAGGGAACACTGAAGCTTTCTTT	CASSSWTGNTEAFF
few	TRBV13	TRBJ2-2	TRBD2	TGTGCCAGCAGCGGACTAGCGGGAGCCGGGGAGCTGTTTTTT	CASSGLAGAGELFF
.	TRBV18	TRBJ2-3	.	TGTGCCAGCTCACCACCTGCGGGGGCTCTAGATACGCAGTATTTT	CASSPPAGALDTQYF
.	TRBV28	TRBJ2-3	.	TGTGCCAGCCTCCGGGGGTCCGGGTACACAGATACGCAGTATTTT	CASLRGSGYTDTQYF
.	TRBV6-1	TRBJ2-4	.	TGTGCCAGCAGTGAGGTGGCCAGGGTAGCCAAAAACATTCAGTACTTC	CASSEVARVAKNIQYF
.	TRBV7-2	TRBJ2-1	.	TGTGCCAGCAAGGGGGTTATTGGTTCCTACAATGAGCAGTTCTTC	CASKGVIGSYNEQFF
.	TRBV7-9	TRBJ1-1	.	TGTGCCAGCAGCCGAGGGTCAGTGTATGAAGCTTTCTTT	CASSRGSVYEAFF
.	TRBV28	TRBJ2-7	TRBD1	TGTGCCAGCAGTCGCAGACAGGGGATCCTCTCCTACGAGCAGTACTTC	CASSRRQGILSYEQYF
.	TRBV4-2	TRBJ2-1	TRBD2	TGTGCCAGCAGCCAAGACCGCGGGAGAGGGGACAATGAGCAGTTCTTC	CASSQDRGRGDNEQFF
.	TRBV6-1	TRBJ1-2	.	TGTGCCAGCAGTACCTCAGGAGGGAACTATGGCTACACCTTC	CASSTSGGNYGYTF
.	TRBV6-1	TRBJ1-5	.	TGTGCCAGCAGTGACTTCGGGCCCCAGCATTTT	CASSDFGPQHF
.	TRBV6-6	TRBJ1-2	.	TGTGCCAGCAGTTACCCACAGGGAAGGGGCAATGGCTACACCTTC	CASSYPQGRGNGYTF
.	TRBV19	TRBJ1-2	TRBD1	TGTGCCAGTAGAAAAGGACAGGGGGGTAACTATGGCTACACCTTC	CASRKGQGGNYGYTF
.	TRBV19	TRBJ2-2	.	TGTGCCAGTAGTGAAAGGGGGGGCTCCGGGCCCGGGGAGCTGTTTTTT	CASSERGGSGPGELFF
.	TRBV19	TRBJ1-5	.	TGTGCCAGTACCCCCGTTCGGGGGGCAGCGATTCAGCCCCAGCATTTT	CASTPVRGAAIQPQHF
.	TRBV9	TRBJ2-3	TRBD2	TGTGCCAGCAGCATTCTAGCGGGAGGGCCTGTAGATACGCAGTATTTT	CASSILAGGPVDTQYF
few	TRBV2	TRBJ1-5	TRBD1	TGTGCCAGCAGAGCCGGGACAGGGGGGGGATGGCCCCAGCATTTT	CASRAGTGGGWPQHF
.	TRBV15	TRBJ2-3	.	TGTGCCACCAGCAGAGATTCGGGAGTGATCACAGATACGCAGTATTTT	CATSRDSGVITDTQYF